The 18 T cell receptor beta chains presented below share a single source sample, sequenced in a study of blood T cell repertoires in COVID-19. Clones were read by immunoSEQ multiplex PCR, and TCRdb kept only the in-frame ones, dropping some. The table shows 90,000 to 120,000 clones, with approximately 89% occurring only once. The sample was peripheral blood. The receptors were gathered from a man in his fifties or sixties with acute or convalescent COVID-19.

The genes are TRBV29-1 and TRBJ2-5, with TRBD1 matching 7 bases. Germline CDR1 SQVTM, CDR2 ANQGSEA. This CDR3 is built from 12 residues. The junction had 1 base not matched to a gene; V was cut back by 4 bases and J by 2 bases. The CDR3 DNA follows: TGCAGCGTTGGACAGGGTCAAGAGACCCAGTACTTC. Its translation: CSVGQGQETQYF. Full variable domain (rest looked up from reference TRBV29-1 and TRBJ2-5): SAVISQKPSRDICQRGTSLTIQCQVDSQVTMMFWYRQQPGQSLTLIATANQGSEATYESGFVIDKFPISRPNLTFSTLTVSNMSPEDSSIYLCSVGQGQETQYFGPGTRLLVL.

The V call is TRBV2, the J call TRBJ2-2; TRBD2 matches 9 bases. Trimming took 7 bases from V and 4 from J; bases not matched to a gene: 1. Looked up from germline, CDR1 is SNHLY and CDR2 is FYNNEI. The CDR3 is made up of 13 amino acids. This chain's CDR3 is CASTSGVTGELFF. As DNA, the CDR3 is TGTGCCAGCACTAGCGGGGTCACCGGGGAGCTGTTTTTT.

The J gene is TRBJ2-1, the V gene TRBV10-2; D not certain. Germline CDR1 and CDR2: WSHSY and SAAADI. Trimming took 3 bases from V and 3 from J, leaving 6 bases between them. CDR3 length equals 13 residues. The CDR3, as DNA: TGCGCCAGCAGTGAACAGAACTACAATGAGCAGTTCTTC. Translation gives CASSEQNYNEQFF.

The rearrangement uses TRBV28 and TRBJ1-1; a weak D match, TRBD1 (6 bases). Germline-derived CDR1 and CDR2 are MDHEN and SYDVKM. V lost 1 base, J lost 5 bases, and 11 bases lay in between. The CDR3 length is 14 residues. This chain's CDR3 is CASSLFARGTEAFF. CDR3 in DNA: TGTGCCAGCAGTTTATTTGCCAGGGGAACTGAAGCTTTCTTT.

The chain joins TRBV5-1 to TRBJ2-3; 7 bases match TRBD2. The CDR3 has 15 residues. CDR1 SGHRS and CDR2 YFSETQ come from the germline V gene. Losses at the gene ends were 2 bases for V and 0 bases for J; bases not matched to a gene: 3. CDR3 in amino acids: CASSFLGGSTDTQYF. The CDR3 DNA is TGCGCCAGCAGCTTCCTGGGGGGGAGCACAGATACGCAGTATTTT.

This chain uses TRBV6-1 with TRBJ1-1; 7 bases agree with TRBD1. This CDR3 has 15 amino acids. Germline CDR1 is MNHNS and CDR2 is SASEGT. J was trimmed by 0 bases and V by 0 bases; bases with no gene match: 1. The CDR3, as DNA: TGTGCCAGCAGTGAAGCGGGACAGATGAACACTGAAGCTTTCTTT. This gives the protein CASSEAGQMNTEAFF.

This chain connects TRBV24-1 to TRBJ1-4; 10 bases match TRBD1. The CDR3 covers 15 residues. The V gene end was trimmed by 7 bases and the J gene end by 4 bases; junction bases not matched to a gene: 5. CDR1 is KGHDR and CDR2 is SFDVKD in the germline V gene. Written as DNA, the CDR3 is TGTGCCACCAGGAGGGACAGGGGCCATAATGAAAAACTGTTTTTT. Protein: CATRRDRGHNEKLFF.

The chain employs TRBV9 and TRBJ2-2; unclear D gene. The germline V gene has CDR1 SGDLS and CDR2 YYNGEE. The CDR3 has 13 amino acids. V was trimmed by 3 bases and J by 3 bases, leaving 6 bases between them. In nucleotides, the CDR3 is TGTGCCAGCAGCGCCGGGTACACCGGGGAGCTGTTTTTT. Its translation: CASSAGYTGELFF.

The CDR3 spells CASSSRSGIYNEQFF. Written as DNA, the CDR3 is TGTGCCAGCAGCTCCCGGAGCGGAATTTACAATGAGCAGTTCTTC. This chain uses TRBV6-2 or TRBV6-3 with TRBJ2-1, with a weak D call TRBD2 (5 bases). Trimming removed 6 bases at V and 4 bases at J, with 16 bases between. CDR3 length: 15 residues. Germline CDR1 is MNHEY and CDR2 is SVGEGT.

This chain joins TRBV29-1 and TRBJ2-1, with TRBD2 matching over 7 bases. V shed 2 bases and J 4 bases; nucleotides not matched to a gene: 5. Germline V CDR1 and CDR2: SQVTM, ANQGSEA. The CDR3 covers 14 residues. The DNA of the CDR3 is TGCAGCGTTGAATACGGGAGGCTATACAATGAGCAGTTCTTC. It is translated as CSVEYGRLYNEQFF.

The chain carries TRBV9 and TRBJ1-1; 11 bases are shared with TRBD1. Germline CDR1 SGDLS, CDR2 YYNGEE. The CDR3 runs 12 residues. V lost 4 bases and J lost 9; bases outside the gene matches: 2. This chain's CDR3 is CASSRDRGKAFF. The CDR3 DNA is TGTGCCAGCAGCCGGGACAGGGGGAAAGCTTTCTTT.

This clone appeared once. This chain joins TRBV6-1 and TRBJ1-5; perhaps TRBD1 as D (5 bases). The CDR3 sequence is 14 residues long. Between the trimmed V and J ends, which lost 3 bases and 2 bases, there was a span of 8 bases. Germline V gives CDR1 MNHNS, CDR2 SASEGT. The CDR3 loop reads CASSDRVGNQPQHF. In nucleotides, the CDR3 is TGTGCCAGCAGTGACAGGGTTGGCAATCAGCCCCAGCATTTT.

This sequence joins TRBV2 and TRBJ1-1; a weak D match, TRBD1 (6 bases). The CDR3 covers 13 residues. The germline V gene encodes CDR1 SNHLY and CDR2 FYNNEI. V gave up 7 bases and J gave up 1 base, with 10 bases separating them. The DNA for the CDR3 is TGTGCCAGCAAACGGACAGAGAACACTGAAGCTTTCTTT. It translates to CASKRTENTEAFF.

The chain has TRBV7-9 and TRBJ1-2; D remains unclear. Germline values: CDR1 SEHNR, CDR2 FQNEAQ (reference sequence). The CDR3 has 14 amino acids. V dropped 0 bases and J dropped 8 bases, with 13 bases sitting between them. The CDR3 DNA reads TGTGCCAGCAGCTTAGCCGGACGGGATGTGGGCTACACCTTC. As protein: CASSLAGRDVGYTF.

The chain couples TRBV7-9 to TRBJ2-7; the D is unclear. Trimming removed 0 bases from V and 2 bases from J, with 11 bases in between. This CDR3 contains 15 residues. Germline V gene lookup returns CDR1 SEHNR and CDR2 FQNEAQ (reference sequence). CDR3 amino acids: CASSLARGPTYEQYF. Here the CDR3 DNA reads TGTGCCAGCAGCTTAGCGCGCGGTCCAACCTACGAGCAGTACTTC.

Details on this clone: The DNA is left out, because the CDR3 cannot be placed on it with certainty; the CDR3 is given as TCRdb lists it. The CDR3 sequence is CASSEVGQGAKIHF. The chain recombines TRBV6-1 with TRBJ1-6; the table's D call of TRBD1 was not tested on the DNA. The CDR3 spans 14 residues, counting both ends. CDR1 and CDR2 (germline): MNHNS, SASEGT.

The J gene is TRBJ2-1, the V gene TRBV7-3; TRBD2 might be the D (6 bases). The CDR3 totals 15 residues. Germline assignment: CDR1 SGHTA and CDR2 FQGTGA. Trimming removed 3 bases from V and 8 bases from J, with 17 bases in between. The CDR3 is CASSLEMGGLHEQFF. The CDR3 DNA reads as TGTGCCAGCAGCTTGGAAATGGGAGGTCTTCATGAGCAGTTCTTC.

This clone showed up just once. This chain joins TRBV6-1 and TRBJ2-7; TRBD1 matches at 8 bases. CDR1 and CDR2 (germline): MNHNS, SASEGT. This CDR3 spans 16 amino acids. V trimming: 2 bases; J trimming: 0 bases; junction bases outside the gene matches: 6. The CDR3 DNA reads TGTGCCAGCAGTGAAATAGGGGACAGGAGCTCCTACGAGCAGTACGTC. Amino acid sequence: CASSEIGDRSSYEQYV.